Presented here are 19 T cell receptor beta chains from one specimen sequenced in a study of Ad26.COV2.S vaccination and SARS-CoV-2 variants. Produced via immunoSEQ multiplex PCR; TCRdb's table is partial and in-frame only. This table has 350,000 to 500,000 clones, about 92% appearing once. Treatment denoted: 15 to 20 received Ad26.COV2.S at low or high dose, single or two shots; 5 received placebo; per-sample allocation not given. Repertoires come from day 63 after the first vaccine or placebo injection. Sequencing used peripheral blood, obtained in a trial of Ad26.COV2.S vaccine versus placebo. The receptors stem from a person aged 18 to 65 who received the Ad26.COV2.S COVID-19 vaccine or a placebo.

In this sample, this clone turned up once. The genes are TRBV9 and TRBJ2-3, with a tentative D call TRBD1 (6 bases). The CDR3 contains 16 residues. The V and J ends lost 0 bases and 0 bases respectively, with 11 bases between them. Germline CDR1 reads SGDLS; CDR2 reads YYNGEE. In DNA form, the CDR3 reads TGTGCCAGCAGCGTAGGGACAGCTACTAGCACAGATACGCAGTATTTT. Amino acids: CASSVGTATSTDTQYF.

The chain has TRBV11-2 and TRBJ2-2; the D gene is possibly TRBD1 (5 bases). The CDR3 loop spans 14 amino acids. The V gene lost 4 bases and the J gene lost 6 bases, with 12 bases spanning the gap. CDR1 and CDR2 (germline): SGHAT, FQNNGV. The CDR3 nucleotides read TGTGCCAGCAGCTCGCAGGGTTTACCCGGGGAGCTGTTTTTT. Translated: CASSSQGLPGELFF.

The chain uses TRBV11-3 and TRBJ2-1; D ambiguous. CDR1 and CDR2 (germline): SGHNT, YENEEA. The CDR3 runs 14 residues. V gave up 4 bases and J gave up 2 bases, with 9 bases separating them. The CDR3 protein is CASSSPATYNEQFF. CDR3 nucleotide sequence: TGTGCCAGCAGCTCCCCAGCTACCTACAATGAGCAGTTCTTC.

This clone was detected only a few times. This chain connects TRBV5-1 to TRBJ1-4; D may be TRBD1 (6 bases). V dropped 0 bases and J dropped 5 bases, with 8 bases sitting between them. The CDR3 runs to 14 residues. Germline V gives CDR1 SGHRS, CDR2 YFSETQ. The CDR3 DNA follows: TGCGCCAGCAGCTTGGCCGGGACAAATGAAAAACTGTTTTTT. Protein product: CASSLAGTNEKLFF.

The genes are TRBV9 and TRBJ2-5; 7 nucleotides line up with TRBD1. The CDR3 is 17 amino acids. V shed 1 base, J shed 3 bases, and the junction held 12 bases outside the gene matches. Germline loops: CDR1 SGDLS, CDR2 YYNGEE. Written as DNA, the CDR3 is TGTGCCAGCAGCGTATGGACAGGTGAAGGGCGGAAAGAGACCCAGTACTTC. This sequence encodes CASSVWTGEGRKETQYF.

This chain joins TRBV3-1 (or the pseudogene TRBV3-2) and TRBJ1-1; 9 bases line up with TRBD1. CDR3 length equals 16 residues. V lost 3 bases and J lost 6; bases outside the gene matches: 11. In germline, CDR1 is LGHDT, CDR2 YNNKEL (reference sequence). The CDR3 bases are TGTGCCAGCAGCCACTTCCGACAGGGGGGAAAGTCTGAAGCTTTCTTT. Translated, it gives CASSHFRQGGKSEAFF.

V gene TRBV5-6 combines with J gene TRBJ2-5, with 12 bases aligning to TRBD1. This CDR3 spans 16 amino acids. CDR1 and CDR2 (germline): SGHDT, YYEEEE. Germline trimming cut 0 bases from V and 1 base from J; bases unmatched to any gene: 1. This chain's CDR3 is CASSLGDRGLQETQYF. The CDR3 DNA is TGTGCCAGCAGCTTGGGGGACAGGGGGCTCCAAGAGACCCAGTACTTC.

CDR3 nucleotide sequence: TGTGCCAGCAGCTTCCGACAGGGACGCACAGATACGCAGTATTTT. Translation gives CASSFRQGRTDTQYF. The J gene is TRBJ2-3, the V gene TRBV11-2, with TRBD1 identical over 7 bases. CDR3 length: 15 residues. Germline V gives CDR1 SGHAT, CDR2 FQNNGV. Losses at the gene ends were 3 bases for V and 1 base for J; bases not matched to a gene: 4.

The V call is TRBV19, the J call TRBJ2-7; TRBD1 aligns across 8 bases. The germline V gene has CDR1 LNHDA and CDR2 SQIVND (reference sequence). There are 14 residues in the CDR3. J gave up 2 bases and V 2 bases, and 2 bases lay outside the gene matches. CDR3 DNA: TGTGCCAGTAGTATAAAGGGACAGGCCTACGAGCAGTACTTC. Translated: CASSIKGQAYEQYF.

The V call is TRBV4-2, the J call TRBJ2-3, with D possibly matching TRBD2 (6 bases). The CDR3 length is 17 residues. The V and J ends lost 0 bases and 1 base respectively, with 14 bases between them. The V gene's germline CDR1 is LGHNA and CDR2 YNFKEQ. The CDR3 region has the DNA TGTGCCAGCAGCCAAGATGGAAGTGGCGGGGGCACAGATACGCAGTATTTT. Encoded protein: CASSQDGSGGGTDTQYF.

J is TRBJ2-1 and V is TRBV6-2 or TRBV6-3; TRBD1 matches 11 bases. CDR1 is MNHEY, CDR2 SVGEGT, per germline. The CDR3 totals 16 residues. The J segment lost 8 bases and the V segment lost 5 bases, leaving 11 bases of the junction unmatched. DNA of the CDR3: TGTGCCAGCAGTCTTTACCGGGACAGGGGGGAGGATGAGCAGTTCTTC. Translated: CASSLYRDRGEDEQFF.

The chain couples TRBV5-1 to TRBJ1-1, with 7 bases fitting TRBD1. This CDR3 contains 14 residues. V shed 4 bases and J 4 bases; nucleotides not matched to a gene: 7. The germline CDR1 and CDR2 sequences are SGHRS and YFSETQ. The CDR3 DNA reads TGCGCCAGCAGCCGAACAGGGGTGGGCACTGAAGCTTTCTTT. Translating it yields CASSRTGVGTEAFF. The full variable domain, in which reference TRBV5-1 and TRBJ1-1 provide the parts outside the CDR3, is KAGVTQTPRYLIKTRGQQVTLSCSPISGHRSVSWYQQTPGQGLQFLFEYFSETQRNKGNFPGRFSGRQFSNSRSEMNVSTLELGDSALYLCASSRTGVGTEAFFGQGTRLTVV.

V and J are TRBV7-9 and TRBJ2-1; either TRBD1 or TRBD2 may supply D (5 bases each). Germline V gene data show CDR1 as SEHNR and CDR2 as FQNEAQ (reference sequence). The V gene lost 5 bases and the J gene lost 9 bases, with 20 bases spanning the gap. This CDR3 comprises 15 residues. This CDR3 reads CASSIPGRWGSEQFF. CDR3 sequence (DNA): TGTGCCAGCAGCATCCCCGGGCGTTGGGGGTCTGAGCAGTTCTTC.

The V gene is TRBV6-1, the J gene TRBJ2-7; 13 bases map to TRBD2. The CDR3 is 18 amino acids. Germline V CDR1 and CDR2: MNHNS, SASEGT. V lost 3 bases, J lost 3 bases, and 11 bases stayed unmatched. CDR3 region: CASSEGGLAGSRFYEQYF. DNA for the CDR3: TGTGCCAGCAGTGAGGGGGGACTAGCGGGGTCGAGGTTCTACGAGCAGTACTTC.

The chain is built from TRBV3-1 (or the pseudogene TRBV3-2) and TRBJ2-7; no clear D gene. Per germline, CDR1 LGHDT and CDR2 YNNKEL (reference sequence). This CDR3 is built from 12 residues. The V end lost 0 bases, the J end lost 5 bases, and 5 bases lay between the germline ends. This CDR3 is CASSQEPHEQYF. The CDR3 DNA sequence: TGTGCCAGCAGCCAAGAACCCCACGAGCAGTACTTC.

The J gene is TRBJ2-7, the V gene TRBV29-1; D tentatively fits TRBD1 or TRBD2 (5 bases each). V lost 0 bases and J 7 bases, leaving 19 bases between the germline ends. The CDR3 contains 15 residues. The germline CDR1 and CDR2 sequences are SQVTM and ANQGSEA. The CDR3 nucleotides read TGCAGCGTTGAAGAGACGGGACGGGCATTGGGGGAGCAGTACTTC. Its protein is CSVEETGRALGEQYF.

V usage is TRBV18 and J usage is TRBJ1-1; TRBD1 might be the D (6 bases). Germline CDR1 reads KGHSH; CDR2 reads LQKENI. This CDR3 spans 16 amino acids. V was shortened by 2 bases and J by 0 bases, with 13 bases between the two germline ends. CDR3 sequence: CASSPNVGGMNTEAFF. The CDR3 nucleotides are TGTGCCAGCTCACCAAATGTAGGGGGAATGAACACTGAAGCTTTCTTT.

This clone has just one count. This chain uses TRBV4-2 with TRBJ2-1; D is possibly TRBD2 (5 bases). This CDR3 spans 15 amino acids. Germline V gene lookup returns CDR1 LGHNA and CDR2 YNFKEQ. The V gene lost 1 base and the J gene lost 9 bases, with 16 bases spanning the gap. The CDR3 nucleotides are TGTGCCAGCAGCCAAGCTAGCTTAGGGTCCGGTGAGCAGTTCTTC. Translating it yields CASSQASLGSGEQFF.

The rearrangement joins TRBV29-1 to TRBJ2-2, with D tentatively TRBD2 (6 bases). The length of the CDR3 is 13 residues. Looked up from germline, CDR1 is SQVTM and CDR2 is ANQGSEA. Trimming left V 4 bases short and J 6 bases short, with 12 bases between. The CDR3 DNA is TGCAGCGTTGTAGAGGGAGGAGCCGGGGAGCTGTTTTTT. Amino acid sequence: CSVVEGGAGELFF.